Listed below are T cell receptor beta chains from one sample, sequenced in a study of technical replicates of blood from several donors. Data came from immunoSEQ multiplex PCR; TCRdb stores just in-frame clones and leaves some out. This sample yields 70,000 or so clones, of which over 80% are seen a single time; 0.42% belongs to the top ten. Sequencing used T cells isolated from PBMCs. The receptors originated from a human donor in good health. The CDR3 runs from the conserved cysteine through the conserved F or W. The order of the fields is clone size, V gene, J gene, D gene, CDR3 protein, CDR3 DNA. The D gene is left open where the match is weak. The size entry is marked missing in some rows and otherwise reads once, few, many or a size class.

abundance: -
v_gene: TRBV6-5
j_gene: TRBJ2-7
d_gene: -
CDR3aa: CASVGWAHEQYF
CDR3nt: TGTGCCAGCGTTGGGTGGGCGCACGAGCAGTACTTC

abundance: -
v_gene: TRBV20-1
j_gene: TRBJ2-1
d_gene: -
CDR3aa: CSAINNEQFF
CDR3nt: TGCAGTGCTATCAACAATGAGCAGTTCTTC

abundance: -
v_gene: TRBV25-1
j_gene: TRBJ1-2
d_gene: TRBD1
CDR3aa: CASSSRTGDYGYTF
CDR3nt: TGTGCCAGCAGTAGTAGGACAGGGGACTATGGCTACACCTTC

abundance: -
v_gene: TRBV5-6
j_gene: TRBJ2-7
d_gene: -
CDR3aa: CASSLISYYEQYF
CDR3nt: TGTGCCAGCAGCTTGATCAGTTACTACGAGCAGTACTTC

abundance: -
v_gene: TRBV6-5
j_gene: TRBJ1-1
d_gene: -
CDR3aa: CASSYSNNGRPEAFF
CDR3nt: TGTGCCAGCAGTTACTCGAATAATGGCAGGCCTGAAGCTTTCTTT

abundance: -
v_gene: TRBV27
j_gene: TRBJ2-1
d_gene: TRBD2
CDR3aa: CASSPSGRSSYNEQFF
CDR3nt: TGTGCCAGCAGCCCTAGCGGGAGAAGCTCCTACAATGAGCAGTTCTTC

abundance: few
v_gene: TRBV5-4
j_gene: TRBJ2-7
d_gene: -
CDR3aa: CASSLAQGSYEQYF
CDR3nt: TGTGCCAGCAGCTTGGCTCAGGGCTCCTACGAGCAGTACTTC

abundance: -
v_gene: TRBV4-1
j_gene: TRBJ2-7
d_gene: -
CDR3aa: CASSRTTGNEQYF
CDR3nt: TGCGCCAGCAGCCGAACTACAGGGAACGAGCAGTACTTC

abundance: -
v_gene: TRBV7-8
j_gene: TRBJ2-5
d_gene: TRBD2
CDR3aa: CASSPGTSGSRETQYF
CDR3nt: TGTGCCAGCAGCCCCGGGACTAGCGGGAGTCGGGAGACCCAGTACTTC

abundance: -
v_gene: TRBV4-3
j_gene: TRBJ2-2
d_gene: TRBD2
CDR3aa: CASSQELSSGATGELFF
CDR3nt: TGCGCCAGCAGCCAAGAGTTGTCTAGCGGAGCCACCGGGGAGCTGTTTTTT

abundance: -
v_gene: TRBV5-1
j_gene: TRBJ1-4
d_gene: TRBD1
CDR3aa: CASSLEGQGANEKLFF
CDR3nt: TGCGCCAGCAGCTTGGAAGGACAGGGGGCAAATGAAAAACTGTTTTTT

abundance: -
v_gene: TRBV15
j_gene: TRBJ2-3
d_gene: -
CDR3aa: CATSRYKEGLGTDTQYF
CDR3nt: TGTGCCACCAGCAGGTATAAGGAGGGCCTCGGCACAGATACGCAGTATTTT

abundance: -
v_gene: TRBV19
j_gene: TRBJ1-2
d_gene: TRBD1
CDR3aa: CATSALGQGLGYTF
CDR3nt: TGTGCCACCAGCGCCCTTGGACAGGGTTTAGGCTACACCTTC

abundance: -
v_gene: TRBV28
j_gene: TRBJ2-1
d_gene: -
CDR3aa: CASSLLPSSYNEQFF
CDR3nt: TGTGCCAGCAGCCTCCTTCCCAGCTCCTACAATGAGCAGTTCTTC

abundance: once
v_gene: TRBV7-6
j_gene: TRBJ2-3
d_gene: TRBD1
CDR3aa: CASSSRGTDTQYF
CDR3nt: TGTGCCAGCAGCTCCAGGGGGACAGATACGCAGTATTTT

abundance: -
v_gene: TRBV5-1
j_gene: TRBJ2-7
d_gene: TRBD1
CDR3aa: CASSLVGQGHEQYF
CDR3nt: TGCGCCAGCAGCTTGGTGGGACAGGGTCACGAGCAGTACTTC

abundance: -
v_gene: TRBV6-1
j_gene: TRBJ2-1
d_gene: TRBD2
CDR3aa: CASSTRLAGDRQFF
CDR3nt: TGTGCCAGCAGTACTAGACTAGCGGGAGACCGGCAGTTCTTC

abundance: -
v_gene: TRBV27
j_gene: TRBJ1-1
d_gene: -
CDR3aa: CASSFGGSTEAFF
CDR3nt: TGTGCCAGCAGTTTTGGGGGGAGCACTGAAGCTTTCTTT

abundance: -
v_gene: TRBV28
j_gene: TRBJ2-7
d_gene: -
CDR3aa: CASSFPNRDEQYF
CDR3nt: TGTGCCAGCAGTTTTCCCAACAGGGACGAGCAGTACTTC

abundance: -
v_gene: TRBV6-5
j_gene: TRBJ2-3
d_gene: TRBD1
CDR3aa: CASSFRGPPDTQYF
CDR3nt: TGTGCCAGCAGCTTTAGGGGGCCCCCAGATACGCAGTATTTT

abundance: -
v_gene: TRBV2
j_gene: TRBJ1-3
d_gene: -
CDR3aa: CASSAGVGNTIYF
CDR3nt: TGTGCCAGCAGTGCAGGGGTAGGAAACACCATATATTTT

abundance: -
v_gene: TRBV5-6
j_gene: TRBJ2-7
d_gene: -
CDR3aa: CASSLLLIHYEQYF
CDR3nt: TGTGCCAGCAGCTTGCTCCTTATACACTACGAGCAGTACTTC

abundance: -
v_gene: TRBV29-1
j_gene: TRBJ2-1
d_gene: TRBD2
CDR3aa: CSAITSGITFYNEQFF
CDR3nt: TGCAGCGCCATCACGAGCGGGATTACCTTCTACAATGAGCAGTTCTTC

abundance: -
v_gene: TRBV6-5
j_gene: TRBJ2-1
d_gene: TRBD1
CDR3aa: CASSLGTDYNEQFF
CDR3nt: TGTGCCAGCAGTTTAGGGACAGACTACAATGAGCAGTTCTTC

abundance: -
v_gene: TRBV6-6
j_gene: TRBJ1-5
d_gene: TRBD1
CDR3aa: CASTNNNRGPQHF
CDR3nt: TGTGCCAGCACCAACAATAACAGGGGGCCCCAGCATTTT

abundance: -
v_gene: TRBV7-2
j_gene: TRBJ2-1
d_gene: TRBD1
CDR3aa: CASSQTGTVVVDEQFF
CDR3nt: TGTGCCAGCAGCCAAACCGGGACAGTGGTAGTTGATGAGCAGTTCTTC

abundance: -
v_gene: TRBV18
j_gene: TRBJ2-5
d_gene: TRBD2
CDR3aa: CASSPPTTSGSRETQYF
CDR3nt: TGTGCCAGCTCACCACCTACAACTAGCGGGAGTAGGGAGACCCAGTACTTC

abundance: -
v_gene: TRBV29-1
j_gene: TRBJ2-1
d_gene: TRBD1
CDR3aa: CSVGRTGGNEQFF
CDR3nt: TGCAGCGTTGGTAGGACAGGGGGCAATGAGCAGTTCTTC

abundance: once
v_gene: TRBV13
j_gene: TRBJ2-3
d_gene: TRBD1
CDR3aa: CASSKRTGPDTQYF
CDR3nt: TGTGCCAGCAGCAAACGGACAGGGCCAGATACGCAGTATTTT

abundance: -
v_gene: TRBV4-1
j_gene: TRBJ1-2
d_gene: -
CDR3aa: CASSHTETAANYGYTF
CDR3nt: TGCGCCAGCAGCCATACAGAGACAGCCGCTAACTATGGCTACACCTTC